This T cell receptor beta chain came from a study of blood T cell repertoires in COVID-19. Whole-study context: Acute and convalescent COVID-19 specimens originated in the United States, Italy and Spain. Nucleic acid was either cDNA or gDNA, and it came from T cells, B-cell-depleted T cells, or PBMCs.

Patients at the Seattle site were enrolled during active infection and followed longitudinally. Per the original data handling: Amplified reference gene primers provided the basis for estimating nucleated cell counts. TCRdb keeps only in-frame clones here, not all; method: immunoSEQ multiplex PCR. That table furnishes V, J and clone size, whereas the DNA furnished D and trimming. The repertoire includes about 370,000 clones, around 89% of them detected once, and around 3% sits in the top ten. This clone was seen a few times. Per the germline V gene, CDR1 is SEHNR and CDR2 is FQNEAQ (reference sequence). V shed 3 bases and J shed 4 bases, with 10 bases lying between them. The CDR3 contains 13 residues.

Sequenced: peripheral blood. The TCR sequence derives from a woman aged 30 to 39 with COVID-19, enrolled during active disease. The chain couples TRBV7-9 to TRBJ2-7, with unresolved D. For the CDR3, the DNA is TGTGCCAGCAGCTTTAGTATGTCGTACGAGCAGTACGTC. This translates into CASSFSMSYEQYV.